The entry below gives a single T cell receptor (beta chain) sequence along with its context. Its antigen is currently unknown. The sample belongs to a study of prognosis after radiotherapy for stage I lung cancer. Overall study findings and caveats: After stereotactic body radiation therapy, patients with later distant metastases showed lower Shannon entropy. A fall in unique TCR clone counts followed stereotactic body radiation therapy, with medians of about 9,700 versus 6,500.

Amplification of the TCR beta CDR3 (from genomic DNA) was done by two-round multiplex PCR. The first round of PCR was done with primers that matched each TRBV and TRBJ gene. One entry per CDR3 protein, called by TCRdb with MiXCR from the multiplex PCR reads. The sample has 27,000 or so distinct CDR3 sequences, about 41% seen once. Without prior chemotherapy, radiotherapy or other malignancies, every patient was node-negative by CT and PET/CT. The CDR3 is made up of 16 amino acids. CDR1 MNHEY and CDR2 SMNVEV come from the germline V gene (reference sequence). V gave up 5 bases and J gave up 4 bases, with 18 bases separating them.

This chain uses TRBV27 with TRBJ2-1; TRBD2 might be the D (5 bases). This material consisted of PBMCs, taken before or after stereotactic body radiation therapy (not recorded which). This sequence originates from a donor aged 50 or older with non-small cell lung cancer. The CDR3 reads CASSEGNPPLYNEQFF. The CDR3 DNA is TGTGCCAGCAGTGAGGGAAACCCGCCGCTATACAATGAGCAGTTCTTC.